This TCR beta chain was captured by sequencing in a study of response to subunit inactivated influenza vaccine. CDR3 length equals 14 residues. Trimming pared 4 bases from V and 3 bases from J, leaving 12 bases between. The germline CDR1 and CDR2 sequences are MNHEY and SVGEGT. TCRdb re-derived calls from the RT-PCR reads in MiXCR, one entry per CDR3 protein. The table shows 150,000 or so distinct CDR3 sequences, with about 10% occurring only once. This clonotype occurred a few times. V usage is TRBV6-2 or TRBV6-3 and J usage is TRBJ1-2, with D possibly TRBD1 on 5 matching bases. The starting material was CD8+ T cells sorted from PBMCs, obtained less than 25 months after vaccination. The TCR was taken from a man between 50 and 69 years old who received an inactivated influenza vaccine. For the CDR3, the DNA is TGTGCCAGCAGTTCCTACGGGACGGACTATGGCTACACCTTC. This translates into CASSSYGTDYGYTF.